This TCR beta chain was documented in a study of blood T cell repertoires in COVID-19. Per germline, CDR1 MNHEY and CDR2 SMNVEV (reference sequence). The CDR3 has 13 residues. Trimming left V 6 bases short and J 3 bases short, with 9 bases between. This clone was observed a single time. Data came from immunoSEQ multiplex PCR; TCRdb stores just in-frame clones and leaves some out. The sample lists 200,000 to 300,000 clones, about 91% occurring once. The study assigned cohorts using participant-reported clinical history. This rearrangement joins TRBV27 to TRBJ1-5; a possible D gene is TRBD1 (5 bases). The source of this sequence is a middle-aged woman with acute COVID-19. The source material was PBMCs or T cells enriched from blood (not recorded which). The CDR3 loop is CASRSGLNQPQHF. CDR3 in DNA: TGTGCCAGCAGATCAGGGCTCAATCAGCCCCAGCATTTT.